The 17 T cell receptor beta chains below come from one sample, sequenced in a study of CD8+CD57+ T cells in acquired aplastic anemia. The template for TCR beta VDJ and CDR3 sequence profiling was genomic DNA. Each CDR3 protein gets one entry after TCRdb re-called the reads with MiXCR. In the table there are some 290,000 distinct CDR3 sequences, 56% of which are singletons. The sequencing input was sorted CD4+, CD8+, or CD8+CD57+ T cells (not recorded which) from PBMCs. The receptors here all came from a human donor with severe aplastic anemia or a healthy control (not recorded which).

Many counts were recorded for this clonotype. This chain links TRBV20-1 with TRBJ1-1; tentatively, D is TRBD1 (6 bases). The CDR3 covers 13 residues. V lost 6 bases and J 4 bases, leaving 15 bases between the germline ends. Looked up from germline, CDR1 is DFQATT and CDR2 is SNEGSKA (reference sequence). CDR3 in amino acids: CSAAHRVFTEAFF. The CDR3 nucleotides read TGCAGTGCGGCACACAGGGTGTTCACTGAAGCTTTCTTT.

The sample holds one count of this clonotype. The chain recombines TRBV5-6 with TRBJ1-2; possible D gene TRBD1, 6 bases. Germline values: CDR1 SGHDT, CDR2 YYEEEE. V lost 0 bases and J lost 2, with 11 bases in between. The CDR3 runs to 15 residues. CDR3 in amino acids: CASSLANRVNYGYTF. CDR3 bases: TGTGCCAGCAGCTTGGCCAACAGGGTGAACTATGGCTACACCTTC.

The sample holds one count of this clonotype. CDR3 loop: CASIPDRVNTEAFF. CDR3 sequence (DNA): TGTGCCAGCATCCCGGACAGGGTCAACACTGAAGCTTTCTTT. This sequence joins TRBV7-8 and TRBJ1-1; 8 positions agree with TRBD1. The CDR3 has 14 amino acids. Germline V gene lookup returns CDR1 SGHVS and CDR2 FQNEAQ. Trimming cost V 7 bases and J 2 bases; bases outside gene matches: 6. Based on the CDR3 plus reference TRBV7-8 and TRBJ1-1, the full variable domain is GAGVSQSPRYKVAKRGQDVALRCDPISGHVSLFWYQQALGQGPEFLTYFQNEAQLDKSGLPSDRFFAERPEGSVSTLKIQRTQQEDSAVYLCASIPDRVNTEAFFGQGTRLTVV.

This clonotype was picked up a small number of times. The chain has TRBV12-3 or TRBV12-4 and TRBJ1-2; no clear D. Trimming took 3 bases from V and 11 from J, leaving 19 bases between them. This CDR3 is built from 14 residues. CDR3 region: CASSLPGFQPRYTF. In DNA form, the CDR3 reads TGTGCCAGCAGTTTGCCCGGCTTTCAACCGAGGTACACCTTC.

The chain uses TRBV29-1 and TRBJ2-7; D possibly corresponds to TRBD1 (5 bases). This CDR3 has 13 residues. In germline, CDR1 is SQVTM, CDR2 ANQGSEA. With 4 bases removed from V and 2 bases from J, the gap between germline ends came to 12 bases. CDR3 loop: CSVVRGRTYEQYF. In DNA form, the CDR3 reads TGCAGCGTTGTAAGGGGCCGGACCTACGAGCAGTACTTC.

V and J are TRBV5-1 and TRBJ2-1; 8 bases are a match to TRBD1. CDR3 size: 15 residues. The germline V gene has CDR1 SGHRS and CDR2 YFSETQ. V lost 7 bases to trimming and J lost 3 bases; unmatched junction nucleotides: 9. CDR3 nucleotides: TGCGCCAGCGCTTCAACCGGGACAGGCTACAATGAGCAGTTCTTC. Residues: CASASTGTGYNEQFF.

This clonotype was observed a handful of times. The rearrangement joins TRBV10-3 to TRBJ1-4; D is undetermined. Germline-derived CDR1 and CDR2 are ENHRY and SYGVKD. The CDR3 extends over 14 amino acids. V lost 6 bases and J 3 bases, leaving 11 bases between the germline ends. CDR3 loop: CAIRSGSSNEKLFF. Here the CDR3 DNA reads TGTGCCATCAGATCAGGCTCCTCTAATGAAAAACTGTTTTTT.

This clonotype was observed a handful of times. This chain connects TRBV2 to TRBJ2-6, with D possibly being TRBD1 (5 bases). Germline lookup yields CDR1 SNHLY and CDR2 FYNNEI. V lost 4 bases and J 4 bases, leaving 14 bases between the germline ends. This CDR3 region has 16 residues. CDR3 in amino acids: CASSVPKTAGANVLTF. In nucleotides, the CDR3 is TGTGCCAGCAGTGTACCCAAGACAGCAGGGGCCAACGTCCTGACTTTC.

The chain carries TRBV7-3 and TRBJ2-7; 8 bases map to TRBD1. The CDR3 has 15 residues. CDR1 is SGHTA, CDR2 FQGTGA, per germline. With V trimmed by 3 bases and J by 5 bases, 9 bases remained unmatched. The CDR3 DNA reads TGTGCCAGCAGCTTGGTCGTGGACAGGGAGGACGAGCAGTACTTC. Translated, it gives CASSLVVDREDEQYF.

Many counts were recorded for this clonotype. The chain is built from TRBV9 and TRBJ2-1; tentatively, D is TRBD1 (5 bases). V was pared by 5 bases and J by 2 bases, with 14 bases between. Germline V CDR1 and CDR2: SGDLS, YYNGEE. This CDR3 region has 15 residues. CDR3 sequence (DNA): TGTGCCAGCAGTACTACAGGATTCGCCTACAATGAGCAGTTCTTC. It specifies CASSTTGFAYNEQFF.

This clonotype appeared once. As DNA, the CDR3 is TGTGCCTGGAGTGAAGGGCGGGGGGGGAGGAATGAGCAGTTCTTC. Its translation is CAWSEGRGGRNEQFF. V and J are TRBV30 and TRBJ2-1, with 9 bases matching TRBD2. The CDR3 is 15 amino acids. Germline trimming cut 1 base from V and 7 bases from J; bases unmatched to any gene: 8. The V gene's germline CDR1 is GTSNPN and CDR2 SVGIG (reference sequence). The full variable domain, in which reference TRBV30 and TRBJ2-1 provide the parts outside the CDR3, is SQTIHQWPATLVQPVGSPLSLECTVEGTSNPNLYWYRQAAGRGLQLLFYSVGIGQISSEVPQNLSASRPQDRQFILSSKKLLLSDSGFYLCAWSEGRGGRNEQFFGPGTRLTVL.

This clonotype showed up just a few times. The CDR3 region is CASSSNGRNTEAFF. CDR3 DNA sequence: TGTGCCAGCAGCTCCAACGGGAGGAACACTGAAGCTTTCTTT. This rearrangement joins TRBV11-2 to TRBJ1-1; D is unclear. The CDR3 is 14 amino acids. CDR1 and CDR2 from the germline V gene are SGHAT and FQNNGV. Trimming cost V 4 bases and J 1 base, with 10 bases left between them.

The chain carries TRBV29-1 and TRBJ2-6; D uncertain. The germline gives CDR1 SQVTM, CDR2 ANQGSEA. Between the trimmed V and J ends, which lost 4 bases and 0 bases, there was a span of 16 bases. The CDR3 length is 17 residues. CDR3 DNA: TGCAGCGTTGGGGGATACGAGCAGTACTCTGGGGCCAACGTCCTGACTTTC. Encoded protein: CSVGGYEQYSGANVLTF.

The sample holds many counts of this clonotype. The chain employs TRBV19 and TRBJ2-3, with TRBD2 identical over 9 bases. Per germline, CDR1 LNHDA and CDR2 SQIVND (reference sequence). There are 17 residues in the CDR3. The ends lost 2 bases at V and 2 bases at J; junction bases unmatched: 8. The CDR3 region is CASSIRGLAGNTDTQYF. The CDR3 DNA reads as TGTGCCAGTAGTATAAGGGGCCTAGCGGGGAACACAGATACGCAGTATTTT.

The chain links TRBV7-2 to TRBJ2-7, with D perhaps matching TRBD1 (5 bases). Trimming removed 10 bases from V and 3 bases from J, with 34 bases in between. Per the germline V gene, CDR1 is SGHTA and CDR2 is FQGNSA. CDR3 size: 19 residues. In DNA form, the CDR3 reads TGTGCCACCTCCTATAATACCCACTTCTCAGGGATGGGCATCTACGAGCAGTACTTC. Amino acid sequence: CATSYNTHFSGMGIYEQYF.

At least ten counts were recorded for this clonotype. The chain carries TRBV24-1 and TRBJ2-3; 10 nucleotides line up with TRBD1. CDR1 and CDR2 from the germline V gene are KGHDR and SFDVKD. The CDR3 spans 15 residues. V trimming: 4 bases; J trimming: 2 bases; junction bases outside the gene matches: 2. CDR3 protein: CATSDRQGATDTQYF. The CDR3 DNA follows: TGTGCCACCAGTGACAGACAGGGGGCCACAGATACGCAGTATTTT.

This sequence joins TRBV7-9 and TRBJ2-1; 8 nucleotides align to TRBD1. The CDR3 totals 15 residues. V lost 1 base, J lost 6 bases, and 5 bases stayed unmatched. The germline V gene encodes CDR1 SEHNR and CDR2 FQNEAQ (reference sequence). CDR3 amino acids: CASSLGTGLFNEQFF. For the CDR3, the DNA is TGTGCCAGCAGCTTAGGGACAGGGTTGTTCAATGAGCAGTTCTTC.